This entry lists 10 T cell receptor beta chains sequenced from one sample in a study of PD-L1 blockade in urothelial cancer. Method: immunoSEQ multiplex PCR; TCRdb's copy keeps in-frame clones and lacks some. The sample lists more than 45,000 clones, around 77% occurring once. This material consisted of PBMCs, taken around atezolizumab (anti-PD-L1) treatment. The receptors originated from a man between 70 and 80 years old with urothelial cancer.

The chain combines TRBV29-1 with TRBJ2-4; the D is unclear. V was pared by 0 bases and J by 0 bases, with 15 bases between. This CDR3 has 17 amino acids. Germline V CDR1 and CDR2: SQVTM, ANQGSEA. CDR3: CSVEDWWQTLAKNIQYF. The CDR3 DNA is TGCAGCGTTGAAGATTGGTGGCAGACTCTAGCCAAAAACATTCAGTACTTC.

A note on this clone: The same CDR3 is also encoded by other DNA sequences in this sample. The V call is TRBV5-4, the J call TRBJ1-1, with 7 nucleotides matching TRBD1. V gave up 0 bases and J gave up 2 bases; unmatched junction bases: 1. CDR1 is SGHNT and CDR2 is YYREEE in the germline V gene (reference sequence). The CDR3 is 14 amino acids. CDR3 sequence (DNA): TGTGCCAGCAGCTTGGCAGGGGGTAACACTGAAGCTTTCTTT. Its translation: CASSLAGGNTEAFF.

J is TRBJ2-2 and V is TRBV6-5; TRBD2 is a possible D gene (5 bases). The CDR3 length is 12 residues. The V end lost 2 bases, the J end lost 7 bases, and 5 bases lay between the germline ends. The germline gives CDR1 MNHEY, CDR2 SVGAGI. The CDR3 region has the DNA TGTGCCAGCAGTTACCGGGGCGGGGAGCTGTTTTTT. This encodes CASSYRGGELFF.

The chain links TRBV12-5 to TRBJ2-1; D possibly corresponds to TRBD2 (7 bases). V lost 3 bases and J 6 bases, leaving 18 bases between the germline ends. The length of the CDR3 is 16 residues. In germline, CDR1 is LGHNT, CDR2 FRNRAP. The CDR3 sequence: CASGFLRGAGGNEQFF. In DNA form, the CDR3 reads TGTGCTAGTGGTTTCCTTCGGGGGGCGGGTGGCAATGAGCAGTTCTTC.

The rearrangement uses TRBV7-3 and TRBJ2-7; TRBD2 matches at 11 bases. The J segment lost 2 bases and the V segment lost 5 bases, leaving 5 bases of the junction unmatched. The CDR3 contains 15 residues. CDR1 is SGHTA and CDR2 is FQGTGA in the germline V gene. CDR3 sequence reads: CASSLSSGGAYEQYF. CDR3 nucleotides: TGTGCCAGCAGCCTCAGTAGCGGGGGGGCCTACGAGCAGTACTTC.

The chain joins TRBV14 to TRBJ2-6, with a tentative D call TRBD1 (6 bases). The CDR3 runs 17 residues. V lost 4 bases, J lost 0 bases, and 13 bases lay in between. CDR1 is SGHDN and CDR2 is FVKESK in the germline V gene. The CDR3 nucleotides read TGTGCCAGCAGCCGACAGGTTCCAAGCTCTGGGGCCAACGTCCTGACTTTC. Amino acids: CASSRQVPSSGANVLTF. The whole variable domain, remainder taken from reference TRBV14 and TRBJ2-6, is EAGVTQFPSHSVIEKGQTVTLRCDPISGHDNLYWYRRVMGKEIKFLLHFVKESKQDESGMPNNRFLAERTGGTYSTLKVQPAELEDSGVYFCASSRQVPSSGANVLTFGAGSRLTVL.

Turning to this clone: One junction end disagrees with the germline gene, perhaps due to a read error. The chain joins TRBV12-5 to TRBJ2-7, with a weak D call TRBD1 (5 bases). From germline, CDR1 is LGHNT and CDR2 FRNRAP. The CDR3 is 11 residues long. CDR3: CASGLETVLDF. CDR3 sequence (DNA): TGTGCTAGTGGTTTGGAGACAGTTCTTGACTTC.

In this sample, this clone turned up a few times. This chain joins TRBV6-4 and TRBJ1-1; D is perhaps TRBD1 (6 bases). Trimming pared 0 bases from V and 1 base from J, leaving 6 bases between. The CDR3 has 14 amino acids. Germline V gene data show CDR1 as MRHNA and CDR2 as SNTAGT. CDR3 sequence (DNA): TGTGCCAGCAGTGACTCGGACAGGAACACTGAAGCTTTCTTT. Residues: CASSDSDRNTEAFF.

CDR3 in amino acids: CASNPGQPYNEQFF. In nucleotides, the CDR3 is TGTGCCAGCAACCCCGGACAACCCTACAATGAGCAGTTCTTC. The chain uses TRBV9 and TRBJ2-1; TRBD1 might be the D (5 bases). Trimming took 6 bases from V and 2 from J, leaving 12 bases between them. CDR3 length: 14 residues. The V gene's germline CDR1 is SGDLS and CDR2 YYNGEE.

This chain uses TRBV6-1 with TRBJ2-6; 7 bases are a match to TRBD2. V lost 6 bases and J lost 0; bases outside the gene matches: 2. Germline assignment: CDR1 MNHNS and CDR2 SASEGT. This CDR3 spans 15 amino acids. The CDR3 DNA sequence: TGTGCCAGCAGCTCGGGGGGCTCTGGGGCCAACGTCCTGACTTTC. Its translation is CASSSGGSGANVLTF.